Sequencing of this TCR beta chain was carried out in a study of blood T cell repertoires in COVID-19. About the research overall: COVID-19 samples from acute and convalescent phases originated in the United States, Italy and Spain. PBMCs, B-cell-depleted T cells, or T cells provided the cDNA or gDNA that made up the material.

Original handling: Using reference gene primer amplification, nucleated cell counts were estimated. Repertoires were generated with immunoSEQ multiplex PCR, while TCRdb's copy carries only in-frame clones and drops some. The V and J calls and clone size come from that table; D and trimming were worked out from the DNA. The sample has around 140,000 clones; over 80% are singletons. After removal of 10 bases from V and 2 bases from J, the junction contained 8 bases not matched to a gene. This CDR3 has 14 residues. CDR1 and CDR2 from the germline V gene are LNHDA and SQIVND (reference sequence). This clone was detected once.

Sample: peripheral blood. The chain carries TRBV19 and TRBJ1-3; TRBD1 matches at 7 bases. The receptor comes from a man older than 75 with acute or convalescent COVID-19. The CDR3 region is CATSVTGPGNTIYF. As DNA, the CDR3 is TGTGCCACCTCCGTGACAGGGCCTGGAAACACCATATATTTT.